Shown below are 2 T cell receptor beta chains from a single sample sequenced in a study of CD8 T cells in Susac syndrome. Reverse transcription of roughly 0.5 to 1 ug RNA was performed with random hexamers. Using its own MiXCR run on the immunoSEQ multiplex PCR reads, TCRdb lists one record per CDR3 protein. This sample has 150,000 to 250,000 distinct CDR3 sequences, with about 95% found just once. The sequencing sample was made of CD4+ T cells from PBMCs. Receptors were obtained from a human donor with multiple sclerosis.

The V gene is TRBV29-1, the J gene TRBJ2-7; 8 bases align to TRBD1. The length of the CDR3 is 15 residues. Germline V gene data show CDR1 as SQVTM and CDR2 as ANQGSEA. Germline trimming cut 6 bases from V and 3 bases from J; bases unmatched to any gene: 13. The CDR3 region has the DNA TGCAGCGTCCGGAAGCTGACAGGGGATGACTACGAGCAGTACTTC. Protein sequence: CSVRKLTGDDYEQYF.

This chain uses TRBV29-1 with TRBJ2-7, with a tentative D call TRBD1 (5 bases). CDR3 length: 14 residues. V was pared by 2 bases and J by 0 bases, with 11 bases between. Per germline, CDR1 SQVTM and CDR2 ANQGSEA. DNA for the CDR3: TGCAGCGTTGAATTGGGGCCTGCCTCCTACGAGCAGTACTTC. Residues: CSVELGPASYEQYF.